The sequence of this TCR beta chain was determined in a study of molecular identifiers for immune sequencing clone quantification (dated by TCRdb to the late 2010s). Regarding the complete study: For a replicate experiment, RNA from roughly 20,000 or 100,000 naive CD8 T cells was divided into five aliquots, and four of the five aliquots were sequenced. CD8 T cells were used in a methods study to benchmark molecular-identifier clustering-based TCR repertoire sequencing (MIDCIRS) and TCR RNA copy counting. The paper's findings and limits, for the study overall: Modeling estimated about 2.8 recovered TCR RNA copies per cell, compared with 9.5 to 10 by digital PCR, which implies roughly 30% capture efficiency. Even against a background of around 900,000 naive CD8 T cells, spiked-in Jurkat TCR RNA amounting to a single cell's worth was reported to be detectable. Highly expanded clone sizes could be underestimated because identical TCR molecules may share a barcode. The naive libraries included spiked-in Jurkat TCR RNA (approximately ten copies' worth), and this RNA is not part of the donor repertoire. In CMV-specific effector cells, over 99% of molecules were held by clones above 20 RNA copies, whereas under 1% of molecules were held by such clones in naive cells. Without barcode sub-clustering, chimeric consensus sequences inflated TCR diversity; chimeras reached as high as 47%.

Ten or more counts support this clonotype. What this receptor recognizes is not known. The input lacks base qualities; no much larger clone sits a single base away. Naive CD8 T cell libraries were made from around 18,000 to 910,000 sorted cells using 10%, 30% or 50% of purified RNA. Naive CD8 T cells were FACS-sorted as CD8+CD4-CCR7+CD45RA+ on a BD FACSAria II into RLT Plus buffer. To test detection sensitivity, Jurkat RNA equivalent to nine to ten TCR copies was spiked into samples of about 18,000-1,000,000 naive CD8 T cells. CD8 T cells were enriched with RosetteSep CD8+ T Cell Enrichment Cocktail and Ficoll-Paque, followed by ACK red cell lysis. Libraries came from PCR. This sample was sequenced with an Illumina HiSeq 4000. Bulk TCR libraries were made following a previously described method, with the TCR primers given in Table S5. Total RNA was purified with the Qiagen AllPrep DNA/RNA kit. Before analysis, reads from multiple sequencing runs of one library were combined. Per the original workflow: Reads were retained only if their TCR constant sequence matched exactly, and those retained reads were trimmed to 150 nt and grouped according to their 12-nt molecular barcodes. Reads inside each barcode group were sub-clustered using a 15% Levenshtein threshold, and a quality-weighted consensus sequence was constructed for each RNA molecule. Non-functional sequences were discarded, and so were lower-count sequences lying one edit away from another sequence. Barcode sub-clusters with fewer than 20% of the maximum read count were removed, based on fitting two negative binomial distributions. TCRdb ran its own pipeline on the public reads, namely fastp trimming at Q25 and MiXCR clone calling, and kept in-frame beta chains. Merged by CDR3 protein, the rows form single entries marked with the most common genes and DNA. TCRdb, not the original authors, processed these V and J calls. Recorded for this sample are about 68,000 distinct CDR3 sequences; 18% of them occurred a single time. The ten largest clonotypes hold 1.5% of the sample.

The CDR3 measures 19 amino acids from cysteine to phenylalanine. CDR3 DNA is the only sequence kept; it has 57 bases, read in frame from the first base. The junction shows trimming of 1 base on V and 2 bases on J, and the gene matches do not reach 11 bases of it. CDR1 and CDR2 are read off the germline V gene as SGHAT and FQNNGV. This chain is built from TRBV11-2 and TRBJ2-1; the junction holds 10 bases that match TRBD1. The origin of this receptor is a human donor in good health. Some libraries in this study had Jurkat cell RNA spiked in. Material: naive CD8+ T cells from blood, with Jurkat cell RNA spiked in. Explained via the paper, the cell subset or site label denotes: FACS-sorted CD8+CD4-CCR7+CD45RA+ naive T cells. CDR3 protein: CASSLGGRQGAGAYNEQFF. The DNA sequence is TGTGCCAGCAGCTTAGGGGGAAGACAGGGGGCCGGCGCCTACAATGAGCAGTTCTTC.